The source of this TCR beta chain is a study of blood T cell repertoires in COVID-19. In the study overall: Samples representing acute and convalescent COVID-19 were sourced from the United States, Italy and Spain. PBMCs, B-cell-depleted T cells, or T cells provided the cDNA or gDNA that made up the material.

Participant age was 18 to 89 years, and participants resided in 20 to 30 US areas. Trimming cost V 3 bases and J 7 bases; bases outside gene matches: 1. This CDR3 spans 14 amino acids. Germline CDR1 is MNHEY and CDR2 is SMNVEV (reference sequence). A few counts support this clone. Distinct nucleotide sequences in the sample also encode this CDR3. Profiled with immunoSEQ multiplex PCR; TCRdb holds only in-frame clones, not every one. Of about 380,000 clones listed, around 87% were seen once; the top ten hold roughly 1.4%. The chain combines TRBV27 with TRBJ1-6; 9 bases fit TRBD1. The source of this sequence is a man between 25 and 39 years old who had recovered from COVID-19. Sequenced input: PBMCs or T cells enriched from blood (not recorded which). CDR3 DNA sequence: TGTGCCAGCAGTTTCGGGACAGGGAATTCACCCCTCCACTTT. Translation: CASSFGTGNSPLHF.